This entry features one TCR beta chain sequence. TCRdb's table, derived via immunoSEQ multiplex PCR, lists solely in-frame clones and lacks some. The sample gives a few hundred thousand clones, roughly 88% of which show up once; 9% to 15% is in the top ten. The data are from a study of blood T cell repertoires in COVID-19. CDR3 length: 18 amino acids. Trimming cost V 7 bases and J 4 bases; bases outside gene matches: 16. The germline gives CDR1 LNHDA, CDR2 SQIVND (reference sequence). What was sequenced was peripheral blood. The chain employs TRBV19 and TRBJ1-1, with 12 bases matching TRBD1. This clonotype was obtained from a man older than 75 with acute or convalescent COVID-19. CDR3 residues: CASTQPGDRGRWATEAFF. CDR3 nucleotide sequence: TGTGCCAGTACCCAACCCGGGGACAGGGGGCGATGGGCCACTGAAGCTTTCTTT.